This T cell receptor beta chain was sequenced for a study of B cell selection in AIRE deficiency. The regulatory T cell sort gate was CD4+CD25hiCD127low/negative. Assay: immunoSEQ multiplex PCR; the TCRdb copy retains only in-frame clones and omits some. The sample consists of roughly 24,000 clones, roughly 90% of them appearing once. Germline CDR1 and CDR2: ENHRY and SYGVKD. The CDR3 is 12 amino acids. V gave up 9 bases and J gave up 13 bases, with 22 bases separating them. The source is a human donor in good health. The sample was CD4+CD25+ Tregs sorted from PBMCs. This sequence joins TRBV10-3 and TRBJ2-7; a possible D gene is TRBD1 (5 bases). Here the CDR3 DNA reads TGTGCCATGGGAATACAGGTCCAGGAAAGATACTTC. Translated, it gives CAMGIQVQERYF.